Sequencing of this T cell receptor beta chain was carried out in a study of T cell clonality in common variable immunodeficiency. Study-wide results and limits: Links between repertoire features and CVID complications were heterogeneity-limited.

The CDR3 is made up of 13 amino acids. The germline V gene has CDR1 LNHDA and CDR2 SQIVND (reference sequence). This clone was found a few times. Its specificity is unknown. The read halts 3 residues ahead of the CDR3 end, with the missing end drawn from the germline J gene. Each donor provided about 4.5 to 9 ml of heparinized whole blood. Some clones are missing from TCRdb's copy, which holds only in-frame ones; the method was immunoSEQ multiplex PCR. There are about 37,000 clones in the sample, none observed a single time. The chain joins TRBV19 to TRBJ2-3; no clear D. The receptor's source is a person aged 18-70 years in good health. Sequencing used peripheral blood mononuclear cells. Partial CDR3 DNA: TGTGCCAGTAGTCCCCAGAAAAGAGAGACG. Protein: CASSPQKRET. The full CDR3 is CASSPQKRETQYF.